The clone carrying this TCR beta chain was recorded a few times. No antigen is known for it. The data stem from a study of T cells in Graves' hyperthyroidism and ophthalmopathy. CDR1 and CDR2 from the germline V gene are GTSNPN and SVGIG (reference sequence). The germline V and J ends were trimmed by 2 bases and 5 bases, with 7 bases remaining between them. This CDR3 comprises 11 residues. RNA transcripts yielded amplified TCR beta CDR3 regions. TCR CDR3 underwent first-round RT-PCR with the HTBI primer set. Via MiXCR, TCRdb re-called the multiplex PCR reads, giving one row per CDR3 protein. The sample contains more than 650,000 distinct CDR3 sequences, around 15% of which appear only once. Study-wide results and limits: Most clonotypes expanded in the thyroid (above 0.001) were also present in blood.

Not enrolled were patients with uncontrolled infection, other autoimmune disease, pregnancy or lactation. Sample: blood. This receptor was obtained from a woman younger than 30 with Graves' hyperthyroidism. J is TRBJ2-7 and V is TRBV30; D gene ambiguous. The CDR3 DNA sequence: TGTGCCTGGAGTCAACGAAACGAGCAGTACTTC. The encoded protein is CAWSQRNEQYF.